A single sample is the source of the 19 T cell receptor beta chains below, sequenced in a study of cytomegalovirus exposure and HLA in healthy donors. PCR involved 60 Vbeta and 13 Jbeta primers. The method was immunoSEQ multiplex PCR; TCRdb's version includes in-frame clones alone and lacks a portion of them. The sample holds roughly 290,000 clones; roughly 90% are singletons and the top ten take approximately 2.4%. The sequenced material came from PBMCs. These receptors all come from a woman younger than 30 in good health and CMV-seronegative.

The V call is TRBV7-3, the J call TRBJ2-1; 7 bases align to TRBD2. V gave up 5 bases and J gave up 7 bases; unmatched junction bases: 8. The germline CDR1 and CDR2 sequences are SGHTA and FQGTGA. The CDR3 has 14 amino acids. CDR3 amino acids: CASSPTGGRNEQFF. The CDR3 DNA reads TGTGCCAGCAGCCCGACGGGGGGAAGGAATGAGCAGTTCTTC. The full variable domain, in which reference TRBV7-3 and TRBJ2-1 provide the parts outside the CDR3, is GAGVSQTPSNKVTEKGKYVELRCDPISGHTALYWYRQSLGQGPEFLIYFQGTGAADDSGLPNDRFFAVRPEGSVSTLKIQRTERGDSAVYLCASSPTGGRNEQFFGPGTRLTVL.

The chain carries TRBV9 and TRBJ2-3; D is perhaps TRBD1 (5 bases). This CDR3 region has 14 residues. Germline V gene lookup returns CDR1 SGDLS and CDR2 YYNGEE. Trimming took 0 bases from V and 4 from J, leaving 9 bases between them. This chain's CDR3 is CASSVGMGPDTQYF. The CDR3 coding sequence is TGTGCCAGCAGCGTAGGGATGGGGCCAGATACGCAGTATTTT.

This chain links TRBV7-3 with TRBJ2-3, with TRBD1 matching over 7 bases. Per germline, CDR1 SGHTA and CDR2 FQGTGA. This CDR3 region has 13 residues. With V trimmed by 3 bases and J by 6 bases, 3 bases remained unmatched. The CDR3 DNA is TGTGCCAGCAGCTTGGGCAGGGGGGATACGCAGTATTTT. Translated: CASSLGRGDTQYF.

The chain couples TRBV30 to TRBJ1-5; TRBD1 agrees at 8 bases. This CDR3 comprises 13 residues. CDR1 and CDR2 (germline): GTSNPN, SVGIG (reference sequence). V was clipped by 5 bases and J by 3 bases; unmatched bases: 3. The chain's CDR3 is CAWGQGPNQPQHF. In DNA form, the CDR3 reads TGTGCCTGGGGACAGGGCCCCAATCAGCCCCAGCATTTT.

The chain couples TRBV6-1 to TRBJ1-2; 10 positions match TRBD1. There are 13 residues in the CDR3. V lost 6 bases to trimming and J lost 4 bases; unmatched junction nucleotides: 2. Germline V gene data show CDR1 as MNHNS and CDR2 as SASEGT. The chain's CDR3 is CASRTGGLYGYTF. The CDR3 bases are TGTGCCAGCAGGACAGGGGGCCTCTATGGCTACACCTTC.

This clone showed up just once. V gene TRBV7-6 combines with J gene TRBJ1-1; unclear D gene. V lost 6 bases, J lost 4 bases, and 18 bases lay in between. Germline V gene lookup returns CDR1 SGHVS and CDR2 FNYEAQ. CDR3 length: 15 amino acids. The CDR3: CASRRDNLGSTEAFF. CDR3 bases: TGTGCCAGCAGACGGGATAACCTAGGGAGCACTGAAGCTTTCTTT.

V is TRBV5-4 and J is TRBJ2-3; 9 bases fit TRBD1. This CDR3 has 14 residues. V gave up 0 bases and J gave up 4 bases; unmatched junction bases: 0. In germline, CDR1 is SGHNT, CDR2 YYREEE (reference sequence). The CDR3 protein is CASSLGQGADTQYF. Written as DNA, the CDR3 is TGTGCCAGCAGCTTGGGACAGGGGGCAGATACGCAGTATTTT.

CDR3 amino acids: CASSAQGLSNEKLFF. CDR3 nucleotide sequence: TGCGCCAGCAGCGCCCAGGGGCTCTCTAATGAAAAACTGTTTTTT. The genes are TRBV5-1 and TRBJ1-4; TRBD1 might be the D (6 bases). Trimming cost V 4 bases and J 3 bases, with 13 bases left between them. In germline, CDR1 is SGHRS, CDR2 YFSETQ. The CDR3 runs to 15 residues.

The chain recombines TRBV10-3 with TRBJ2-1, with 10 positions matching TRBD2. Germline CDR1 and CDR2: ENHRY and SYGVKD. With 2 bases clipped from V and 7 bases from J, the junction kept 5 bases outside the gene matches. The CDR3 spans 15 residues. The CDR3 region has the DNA TGTGCCATCAGTGAGACAAGCGGGGGGGAGAATGAGCAGTTCTTC. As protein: CAISETSGGENEQFF.

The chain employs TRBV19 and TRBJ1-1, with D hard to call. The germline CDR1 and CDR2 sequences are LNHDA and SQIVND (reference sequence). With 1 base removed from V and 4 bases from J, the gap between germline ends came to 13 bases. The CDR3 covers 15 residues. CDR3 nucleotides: TGTGCCAGTAGTATAGGAGGAACAAGCGGCACTGAAGCTTTCTTT. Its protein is CASSIGGTSGTEAFF.

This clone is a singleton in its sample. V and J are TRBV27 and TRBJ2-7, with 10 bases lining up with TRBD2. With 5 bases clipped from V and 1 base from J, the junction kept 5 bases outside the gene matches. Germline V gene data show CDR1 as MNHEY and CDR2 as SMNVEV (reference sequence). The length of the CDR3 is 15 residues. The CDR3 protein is CASSPGLAPSYEQYF. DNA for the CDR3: TGTGCCAGCAGTCCGGGACTAGCGCCTTCCTACGAGCAGTACTTC.

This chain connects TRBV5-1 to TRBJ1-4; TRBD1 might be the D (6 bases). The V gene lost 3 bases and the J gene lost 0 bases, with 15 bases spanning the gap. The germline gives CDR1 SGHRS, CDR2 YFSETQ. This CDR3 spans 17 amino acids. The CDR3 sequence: CASSSVGGGSTNEKLFF. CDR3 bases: TGCGCCAGCAGCTCCGTCGGGGGGGGCTCAACTAATGAAAAACTGTTTTTT. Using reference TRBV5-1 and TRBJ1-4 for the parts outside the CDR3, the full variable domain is KAGVTQTPRYLIKTRGQQVTLSCSPISGHRSVSWYQQTPGQGLQFLFEYFSETQRNKGNFPGRFSGRQFSNSRSEMNVSTLELGDSALYLCASSSVGGGSTNEKLFFGSGTQLSVL.

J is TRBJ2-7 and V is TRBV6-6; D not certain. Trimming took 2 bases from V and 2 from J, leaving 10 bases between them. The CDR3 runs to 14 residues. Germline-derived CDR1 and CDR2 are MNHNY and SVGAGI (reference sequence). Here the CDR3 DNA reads TGTGCCAGCAGTTACGGCCCTGTGGCCTACGAGCAGTACTTC. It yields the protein CASSYGPVAYEQYF.

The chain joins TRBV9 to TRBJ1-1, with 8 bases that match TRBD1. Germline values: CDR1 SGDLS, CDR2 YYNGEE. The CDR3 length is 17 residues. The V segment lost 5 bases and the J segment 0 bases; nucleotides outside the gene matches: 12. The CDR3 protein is CASSSWDRPSLNTEAFF. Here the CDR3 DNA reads TGTGCCAGCAGTTCTTGGGACAGGCCTTCTCTGAACACTGAAGCTTTCTTT. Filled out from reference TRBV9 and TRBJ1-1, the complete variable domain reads DSGVTQTPKHLITATGQRVTLRCSPRSGDLSVYWYQQSLDQGLQFLIQYYNGEERAKGNILERFSAQQFPDLHSELNLSSLELGDSALYFCASSSWDRPSLNTEAFFGQGTRLTVV.

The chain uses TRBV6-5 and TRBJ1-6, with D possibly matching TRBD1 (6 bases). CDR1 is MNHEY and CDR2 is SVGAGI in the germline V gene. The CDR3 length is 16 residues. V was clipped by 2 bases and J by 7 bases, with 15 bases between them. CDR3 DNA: TGTGCCAGCAGTTACAAACCCACAGGGTACAATTCACCCCTCCACTTT. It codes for CASSYKPTGYNSPLHF.

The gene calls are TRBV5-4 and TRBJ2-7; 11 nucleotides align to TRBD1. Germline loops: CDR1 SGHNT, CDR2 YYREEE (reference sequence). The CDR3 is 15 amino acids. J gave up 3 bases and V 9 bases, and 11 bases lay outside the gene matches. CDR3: CATLNRDRGDYEQYF. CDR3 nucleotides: TGTGCCACATTAAACCGGGACAGGGGGGACTACGAGCAGTACTTC.

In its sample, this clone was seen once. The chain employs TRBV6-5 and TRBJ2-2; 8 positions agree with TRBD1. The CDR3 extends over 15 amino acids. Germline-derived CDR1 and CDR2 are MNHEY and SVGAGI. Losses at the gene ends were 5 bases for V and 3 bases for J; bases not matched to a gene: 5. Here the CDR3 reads CASSPLDRDTGELFF. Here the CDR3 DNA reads TGTGCCAGCAGTCCTCTGGACAGGGACACCGGGGAGCTGTTTTTT.

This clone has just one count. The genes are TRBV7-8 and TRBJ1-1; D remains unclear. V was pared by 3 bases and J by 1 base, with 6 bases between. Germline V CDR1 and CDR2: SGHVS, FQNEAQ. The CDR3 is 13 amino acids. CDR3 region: CASSLSKNTEAFF. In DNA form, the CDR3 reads TGTGCCAGCAGCTTGAGTAAGAACACTGAAGCTTTCTTT.

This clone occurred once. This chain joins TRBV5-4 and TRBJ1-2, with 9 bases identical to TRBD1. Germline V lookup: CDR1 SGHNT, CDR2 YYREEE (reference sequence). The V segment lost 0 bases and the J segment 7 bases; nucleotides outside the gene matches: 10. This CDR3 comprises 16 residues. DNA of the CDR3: TGTGCCAGCAGCTTGGAAAACAGGGGGCGCCTAGGTGGCTACACCTTC. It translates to CASSLENRGRLGGYTF. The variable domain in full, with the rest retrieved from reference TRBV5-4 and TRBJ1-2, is ETGVTQSPTHLIKTRGQQVTLRCSSQSGHNTVSWYQQALGQGPQFIFQYYREEENGRGNFPPRFSGLQFPNYSSELNVNALELDDSALYLCASSLENRGRLGGYTFGSGTRLTVV.